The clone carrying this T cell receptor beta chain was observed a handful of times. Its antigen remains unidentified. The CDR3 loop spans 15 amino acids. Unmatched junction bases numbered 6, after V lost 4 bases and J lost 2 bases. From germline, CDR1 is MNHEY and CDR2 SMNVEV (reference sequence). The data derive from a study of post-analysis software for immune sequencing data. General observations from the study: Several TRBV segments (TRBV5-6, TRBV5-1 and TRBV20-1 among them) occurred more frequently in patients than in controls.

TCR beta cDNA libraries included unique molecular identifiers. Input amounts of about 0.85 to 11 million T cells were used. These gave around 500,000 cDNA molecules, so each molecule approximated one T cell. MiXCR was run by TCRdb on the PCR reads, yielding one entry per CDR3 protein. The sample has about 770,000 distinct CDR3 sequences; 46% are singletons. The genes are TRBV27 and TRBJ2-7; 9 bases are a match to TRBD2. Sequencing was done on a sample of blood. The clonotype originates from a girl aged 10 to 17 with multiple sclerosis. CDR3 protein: CASSSLAGDPYEQYF. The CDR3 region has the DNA TGTGCCAGCAGTTCTTTAGCGGGAGACCCCTACGAGCAGTACTTC.